The 20 T cell receptor beta chains reported below all come from one sample, sequenced in a study of T cell repertoires in cytomegalovirus infection. TCRdb reprocessed the reads with MiXCR, giving one entry per CDR3 protein. The sample includes 200,000 to 250,000 distinct CDR3 sequences, under 25% of them seen just once. What was sequenced was CD8+ T cells from PBMCs. Every receptor here comes from a human donor in good health (CMV status not recorded). Some clones in this sample may be carry-over from other donors' samples.

The gene calls are TRBV4-1 and TRBJ1-1; D may be TRBD1 (5 bases). CDR1 is MGHRA, CDR2 YSYEKL, per germline. The CDR3 loop spans 16 amino acids. V was trimmed by 1 base and J by 4 bases, leaving 16 bases between them. The CDR3 sequence is CASSQVGRVGATEAFF. CDR3 DNA: TGCGCCAGCAGCCAAGTAGGCAGGGTGGGAGCCACTGAAGCTTTCTTT.

The gene calls are TRBV11-2 and TRBJ2-5, with TRBD1 as a possible D gene (5 bases). The CDR3 runs to 12 residues. Germline CDR1 SGHAT, CDR2 FQNNGV. The germline V and J ends were trimmed by 5 bases and 7 bases, with 11 bases remaining between them. The CDR3 sequence: CASSAFQGTQYF. In DNA form, the CDR3 reads TGTGCCAGCAGCGCATTCCAGGGGACCCAGTACTTC.

The rearrangement uses TRBV27 and TRBJ2-7, with D unresolved. V was clipped by 3 bases and J by 0 bases, with 6 bases between them. The CDR3 is made up of 13 amino acids. The germline gives CDR1 MNHEY, CDR2 SMNVEV (reference sequence). As DNA, the CDR3 is TGTGCCAGCAGTTTCCGGTTCTCCTACGAGCAGTACTTC. This encodes CASSFRFSYEQYF.

The V and J genes are TRBV7-6 and TRBJ2-3; 8 positions agree with TRBD1. V lost 2 bases to trimming and J lost 2 bases; unmatched junction nucleotides: 3. The CDR3 runs to 15 residues. CDR1 and CDR2 (germline): SGHVS, FNYEAQ. CDR3 sequence (DNA): TGTGCCAGCAGCTTAAGGGGACAGGTCACAGATACGCAGTATTTT. Translating it yields CASSLRGQVTDTQYF.

This sequence joins TRBV6-5 and TRBJ2-7; TRBD2 is a possible D gene (7 bases). Looked up from germline, CDR1 is MNHEY and CDR2 is SVGAGI. Trimming removed 2 bases from V and 5 bases from J, with 16 bases in between. The CDR3 contains 15 residues. The CDR3 region is CASSYGGGRTHEQYF. The CDR3 bases are TGTGCCAGCAGTTACGGGGGGGGGCGCACCCACGAGCAGTACTTC.

The sample holds one count of this clonotype. This sequence joins TRBV6-5 and TRBJ1-3; D remains ambiguous. This CDR3 contains 14 residues. Trimming left V 6 bases short and J 0 bases short, with 9 bases between. Germline V gene data show CDR1 as MNHEY and CDR2 as SVGAGI. The CDR3 nucleotides are TGTGCCAGCAGCCCGGCGGGCTCTGGAAACACCATATATTTT. Protein sequence: CASSPAGSGNTIYF.

This clonotype was found once. The chain joins TRBV15 to TRBJ2-5, with D perhaps assigned TRBD1 or TRBD2 (5 bases each). The CDR3 runs to 16 residues. Between the trimmed V and J ends, which lost 3 bases and 0 bases, there was a span of 14 bases. Per the germline V gene, CDR1 is LNHNV and CDR2 is YYDKDF (reference sequence). CDR3 bases: TGTGCCACCAGCAGTGCCGGGACGTCCTACCAAGAGACCCAGTACTTC. This encodes CATSSAGTSYQETQYF.

This rearrangement joins TRBV29-1 to TRBJ2-5; D unresolved. V lost 5 bases and J lost 5, with 12 bases in between. The germline CDR1 and CDR2 sequences are SQVTM and ANQGSEA. The CDR3 sequence is 12 residues long. The CDR3 DNA follows: TGCAGCGTTAACCGACCGGACGAGACCCAGTACTTC. It codes for CSVNRPDETQYF.

This clonotype has ten or more counts. The chain uses TRBV7-2 and TRBJ2-2, with 8 bases identical to TRBD2. The CDR3 totals 16 residues. The ends lost 5 bases at V and 3 bases at J; junction bases unmatched: 8. Germline assignment: CDR1 SGHTA and CDR2 FQGNSA. CDR3 residues: CASSPGGASYTGELFF. In DNA, the CDR3 is TGTGCCAGCAGCCCCGGGGGGGCTTCGTACACCGGGGAGCTGTTTTTT.

This clonotype was seen a handful of times. This rearrangement joins TRBV20-1 to TRBJ2-4; D not resolved. The germline V gene encodes CDR1 DFQATT and CDR2 SNEGSKA (reference sequence). Trimming took 3 bases from V and 0 from J, leaving 6 bases between them. The CDR3 consists of 13 residues. The CDR3 bases are TGCAGTGCTAGTATGGGAGCCAAAAACATTCAGTACTTC. Translation: CSASMGAKNIQYF.

The chain is built from TRBV2 and TRBJ2-3; 10 bases line up with TRBD2. The V gene's germline CDR1 is SNHLY and CDR2 FYNNEI. Trimming took 2 bases from V and 2 from J; bases not matched to a gene: 7. The CDR3 length is 17 residues. The CDR3 DNA sequence: TGTGCCAGCAGTGAACCGCTAGCGGGGGTCTCCACAGATACGCAGTATTTT. It translates to CASSEPLAGVSTDTQYF.

V usage is TRBV28 and J usage is TRBJ2-2, with D tentatively TRBD2 (5 bases). Trimming removed 7 bases from V and 7 bases from J, with 13 bases in between. The germline V gene has CDR1 MDHEN and CDR2 SYDVKM. CDR3 length: 13 amino acids. The CDR3 here is CASMGRRDGELFF. The CDR3 DNA reads as TGTGCCAGCATGGGAAGACGGGACGGGGAGCTGTTTTTT.

This clonotype was seen repeatedly, ten times or more. V usage is TRBV7-6 and J usage is TRBJ2-7, with 9 bases aligning to TRBD2. The CDR3 contains 15 residues. CDR1 is SGHVS and CDR2 is FNYEAQ in the germline V gene. Germline trimming cut 3 bases from V and 3 bases from J; bases unmatched to any gene: 6. DNA of the CDR3: TGTGCCAGCAGCTTGGAAGCGGGGGGTATCTACGAGCAGTACTTC. Translating it yields CASSLEAGGIYEQYF. The full variable domain, its missing parts supplied by reference TRBV7-6 and TRBJ2-7, is GAGVSQSPRYKVTKRGQDVALRCDPISGHVSLYWYRQALGQGPEFLTYFNYEAQQDKSGLPNDRFSAERPEGSISTLTIQRTEQRDSAMYRCASSLEAGGIYEQYFGPGTRLTVT.

The table lists this clonotype with a count of one. The rearrangement joins TRBV10-3 to TRBJ2-2; tentatively, D is TRBD1 or TRBD2 (5 bases each). Germline V CDR1 and CDR2: ENHRY, SYGVKD. The CDR3 is made up of 17 amino acids. Trimming cost V 0 bases and J 4 bases, with 15 bases left between them. In DNA, the CDR3 is TGTGCCATCAGTGAGTCGATTTCAGGGAGAGTCACCGGGGAGCTGTTTTTT. Amino acid sequence: CAISESISGRVTGELFF.

This clonotype was recorded a few times. The chain uses TRBV27 and TRBJ2-2; 7 bases match TRBD1. The CDR3 has 14 amino acids. CDR1 and CDR2 from the germline V gene are MNHEY and SMNVEV (reference sequence). The V and J ends lost 11 bases and 1 base, in that order; junction bases with no gene match: 7. CDR3 sequence: CAAQQGRNTGELFF. CDR3 nucleotide sequence: TGTGCCGCCCAACAGGGGCGGAACACCGGGGAGCTGTTTTTT.

This clonotype was counted many times. The chain links TRBV7-8 to TRBJ1-1; D unresolved. The CDR3 totals 16 residues. The V end lost 5 bases, the J end lost 0 bases, and 16 bases lay between the germline ends. Germline assignment: CDR1 SGHVS and CDR2 FQNEAQ. CDR3 sequence reads: CASSNHYILVNTEAFF. CDR3 coding DNA: TGTGCCAGCAGCAACCATTACATCTTAGTGAACACTGAAGCTTTCTTT.

The chain is built from TRBV7-6 and TRBJ2-1; tentatively, D is TRBD2 (7 bases). Germline V CDR1 and CDR2: SGHVS, FNYEAQ. The CDR3 is 15 residues long. The V end lost 5 bases, the J end lost 7 bases, and 18 bases lay between the germline ends. Here the CDR3 DNA reads TGTGCCAGCAGCCGACTAGGGGGGGCCGATAATGAGCAGTTCTTC. The encoded protein is CASSRLGGADNEQFF.

V is TRBV28 and J is TRBJ1-6; a weak D match, TRBD1 (5 bases). This CDR3 is built from 15 residues. Germline V gene data show CDR1 as MDHEN and CDR2 as SYDVKM. The germline V and J ends were trimmed by 6 bases and 6 bases, with 15 bases remaining between them. This CDR3 reads CASRTGGSPNSPLHF. CDR3 bases: TGTGCCAGCAGGACCGGGGGGAGTCCTAATTCACCCCTCCACTTT.

The sample holds many counts of this clonotype. The CDR3 reads CASSLLRERYEQYF. The DNA for the CDR3 is TGTGCCAGCAGTTTACTAAGGGAGAGGTACGAGCAGTACTTC. The V and J genes are TRBV28 and TRBJ2-7, with a weak D call TRBD2 (5 bases). The V and J ends lost 2 bases and 4 bases respectively, with 12 bases between them. The CDR3 has 14 residues. The germline gives CDR1 MDHEN, CDR2 SYDVKM. The full variable domain, completed using reference TRBV28 and TRBJ2-7, is DVKVTQSSRYLVKRTGEKVFLECVQDMDHENMFWYRQDPGLGLRLIYFSYDVKMKEKGDIPEGYSVSREKKERFSLILESASTNQTSMYLCASSLLRERYEQYFGPGTRLTVT.

The CDR3 bases are TGTGCCAGCAGCCAACAGGACGGTAATGAAAAACTGTTTTTT. Its protein product is CASSQQDGNEKLFF. V gene TRBV14 combines with J gene TRBJ1-4; D is unclear. Germline lookup yields CDR1 SGHDN and CDR2 FVKESK. V was trimmed by 2 bases and J by 4 bases, leaving 8 bases between them. The CDR3 sequence is 14 residues long.